Listed below are T cell receptor beta chains from one sample, sequenced in a study of Ad26.COV2.S vaccination and SARS-CoV-2 variants. Produced via immunoSEQ multiplex PCR; TCRdb's table is partial and in-frame only. The table lists approximately 410,000 clones, 70% to 90% of them singletons. The sample here was peripheral blood, taken in a trial of Ad26.COV2.S vaccine versus placebo. All receptors come from a person between 18 and 65 years old who received the Ad26.COV2.S COVID-19 vaccine or a placebo. CDR3s include the opening cysteine and the closing phenylalanine or tryptophan. Fields, in order: clone size, D gene, V gene, J gene, CDR3 DNA, CDR3 protein. A D gene is named only where the DNA matches it firmly. Rows give clone size only sometimes, using once, few, many, or a class for an expanded clone.

clone size: .
D gene: TRBD1
V gene: TRBV6-1
J gene: TRBJ2-7
CDR3 DNA: TGTGCCAGCAGTGAAGATTGGACAGGGGACGAGCAGTACTTC
CDR3 protein: CASSEDWTGDEQYF

clone size: .
D gene: .
V gene: TRBV7-2
J gene: TRBJ1-3
CDR3 DNA: TGTGCCAGCAGCTTAGCCGGCAGGGGAAACACCATATATTTT
CDR3 protein: CASSLAGRGNTIYF

clone size: .
D gene: TRBD2
V gene: TRBV29-1
J gene: TRBJ2-1
CDR3 DNA: TGCAGCGTTGGTCGAGCGGGGGATCTAGGGTCCTACAATGAGCAGTTCTTC
CDR3 protein: CSVGRAGDLGSYNEQFF

clone size: .
D gene: TRBD1
V gene: TRBV15
J gene: TRBJ1-5
CDR3 DNA: TGTGCCACCAGCAGTGGGGACAGGGGGGAAGATCAGCCCCAGCATTTT
CDR3 protein: CATSSGDRGEDQPQHF

clone size: .
D gene: .
V gene: TRBV27
J gene: TRBJ2-1
CDR3 DNA: TGTGCCAGCAGTACTACCTTTTCCGGGACTCCGAATGAGCAGTTCTTC
CDR3 protein: CASSTTFSGTPNEQFF

clone size: .
D gene: .
V gene: TRBV3-1/TRBV3-2
J gene: TRBJ1-5
CDR3 DNA: TGTGCCAGCAGCCAGTCGCTCAGGCTAATGATGTATCAGCCCCAGCATTTT
CDR3 protein: CASSQSLRLMMYQPQHF

clone size: .
D gene: TRBD1
V gene: TRBV10-3
J gene: TRBJ1-1
CDR3 DNA: TGTGCCGTACTAGGGACAGGGGGCGGTGAAGCTTTCTTT
CDR3 protein: CAVLGTGGGEAFF

clone size: .
D gene: .
V gene: TRBV9
J gene: TRBJ2-3
CDR3 DNA: TGTGCCAGCAGCCGGGAGACAGATACGCAGTATTTT
CDR3 protein: CASSRETDTQYF

clone size: .
D gene: .
V gene: TRBV2
J gene: TRBJ1-6
CDR3 DNA: TGTGCCGGATCGGTTCGAGTGGCAGTGGACAATTCACCCCTCCACTTT
CDR3 protein: CAGSVRVAVDNSPLHF

clone size: .
D gene: TRBD1
V gene: TRBV28
J gene: TRBJ1-3
CDR3 DNA: TGTGCCAGCAACTCAGGGGGCGTGTTGGCTGGAAACACCATATATTTT
CDR3 protein: CASNSGGVLAGNTIYF

clone size: .
D gene: TRBD2
V gene: TRBV9
J gene: TRBJ2-1
CDR3 DNA: TGTGCCAGCAGCGTTTCTAGCGGCCTCTCCTACAATGAGCAGTTCTTC
CDR3 protein: CASSVSSGLSYNEQFF

clone size: .
D gene: TRBD1
V gene: TRBV5-1
J gene: TRBJ2-3
CDR3 DNA: TGCGCCAGCAGAGGCACAGGGGGCGCGGATAGGTACACAGATACGCAGTATTTT
CDR3 protein: CASRGTGGADRYTDTQYF

clone size: .
D gene: .
V gene: TRBV7-9
J gene: TRBJ2-5
CDR3 DNA: TGTGCCAGCAGCTTTGGGCGGGGTTGGGAGGAGACCCAGTACTTC
CDR3 protein: CASSFGRGWEETQYF

clone size: .
D gene: .
V gene: TRBV10-3
J gene: TRBJ2-1
CDR3 DNA: TGTGCCATCAGTGAGTCTAACAATGAGCAGTTCTTC
CDR3 protein: CAISESNNEQFF

clone size: .
D gene: .
V gene: TRBV7-2
J gene: TRBJ2-5
CDR3 DNA: TGTGCCAGCAGCTTAGTGAACACCCTCGGAGAGACCCAGTACTTC
CDR3 protein: CASSLVNTLGETQYF

clone size: .
D gene: .
V gene: TRBV19
J gene: TRBJ1-1
CDR3 DNA: TGTGCCAGTTCCCCTATGAACACTGAAGCTTTCTTT
CDR3 protein: CASSPMNTEAFF

clone size: .
D gene: TRBD1
V gene: TRBV5-1
J gene: TRBJ1-1
CDR3 DNA: TGCGCCAGCAGCTCCTCGACAGGGATGAACACTGAAGCTTTCTTT
CDR3 protein: CASSSSTGMNTEAFF

clone size: .
D gene: TRBD1
V gene: TRBV19
J gene: TRBJ1-2
CDR3 DNA: TGTGCCAGTAAAGACAGGGGGTCTGATGGCTACACCTTC
CDR3 protein: CASKDRGSDGYTF

clone size: .
D gene: .
V gene: TRBV7-6
J gene: TRBJ2-7
CDR3 DNA: TGTGCCAGCAGCCCCGTAGGGGGTTGGACCTACGAGCAGTACTTC
CDR3 protein: CASSPVGGWTYEQYF

clone size: few
D gene: .
V gene: TRBV5-8
J gene: TRBJ2-5
CDR3 DNA: TGTGCCAGCAGCTGGAATGGGAATCTCATGGAGACCCAGTACTTC
CDR3 protein: CASSWNGNLMETQYF

clone size: .
D gene: .
V gene: TRBV18
J gene: TRBJ1-4
CDR3 DNA: TGTGCCAGCTCATCACAGGAGACTAATGAAAAACTGTTTTTT
CDR3 protein: CASSSQETNEKLFF

clone size: .
D gene: TRBD1
V gene: TRBV19
J gene: TRBJ1-5
CDR3 DNA: TGTGCCAGTAGTATACGCGCAGGGGCAGGGGGTCAGCCCCAGCATTTT
CDR3 protein: CASSIRAGAGGQPQHF

clone size: few
D gene: .
V gene: TRBV3-1/TRBV3-2
J gene: TRBJ1-1
CDR3 DNA: TGTGCCAGCAGCCCCTCGGGTGCAAAACAGAACACTGAAGCTTTCTTT
CDR3 protein: CASSPSGAKQNTEAFF

clone size: few
D gene: .
V gene: TRBV2
J gene: TRBJ1-4
CDR3 DNA: TGTGCCAGCAGTTTGGCACAGCTCAATGAAAAACTGTTTTTT
CDR3 protein: CASSLAQLNEKLFF

clone size: .
D gene: TRBD1
V gene: TRBV4-3
J gene: TRBJ1-2
CDR3 DNA: TGCGCCAGCAGCCAAATCGGGACAGAAGCTAACTATGGCTACACCTTC
CDR3 protein: CASSQIGTEANYGYTF

clone size: .
D gene: .
V gene: TRBV19
J gene: TRBJ2-2
CDR3 DNA: TGTGCCAGTAGTATCCGGCGATACACCGGGGAGCTGTTTTTT
CDR3 protein: CASSIRRYTGELFF

clone size: many
D gene: .
V gene: TRBV6-5
J gene: TRBJ2-7
CDR3 DNA: TGTGCCAGCAGTTACTCGAATCGTGGGACCTCCGAGCAGTACTTC
CDR3 protein: CASSYSNRGTSEQYF

clone size: .
D gene: .
V gene: TRBV11-2
J gene: TRBJ1-2
CDR3 DNA: TGTGCCAGCAGCTTAGATTATAACTATGGCTACACCTTC
CDR3 protein: CASSLDYNYGYTF

clone size: .
D gene: .
V gene: TRBV28
J gene: TRBJ1-2
CDR3 DNA: TGTGCCGACTTCGGACAGAACTATGGCTACACCTTC
CDR3 protein: CADFGQNYGYTF

clone size: .
D gene: .
V gene: TRBV6-6
J gene: TRBJ1-1
CDR3 DNA: TGTGCCAGCATCCTCGAGGGGGGACTGACTGAAGCTTTCTTT
CDR3 protein: CASILEGGLTEAFF

clone size: .
D gene: TRBD2
V gene: TRBV3-1/TRBV3-2
J gene: TRBJ2-5
CDR3 DNA: TGTGCCAGCTCCCGTGGGGCGGGGGGAAAAGAGACCCAGTACTTC
CDR3 protein: CASSRGAGGKETQYF

clone size: .
D gene: TRBD2
V gene: TRBV4-2
J gene: TRBJ2-5
CDR3 DNA: TGTGCCAGCAGCCAAGCTGCGGGGGGCCGCCAAGAGACCCAGTACTTC
CDR3 protein: CASSQAAGGRQETQYF

clone size: .
D gene: .
V gene: TRBV19
J gene: TRBJ2-3
CDR3 DNA: TGTGCCAGTAGTACGGGAAGGGGGGACACAGATACGCAGTATTTT
CDR3 protein: CASSTGRGDTDTQYF

clone size: .
D gene: .
V gene: TRBV7-6
J gene: TRBJ2-7
CDR3 DNA: TGTGCCAGCAGCCACATGGGGAGGCATATCGACGAGCAGTACTTC
CDR3 protein: CASSHMGRHIDEQYF

clone size: .
D gene: .
V gene: TRBV24-1
J gene: TRBJ2-3
CDR3 DNA: TGTGCCACCAGTGATTTGCCAGCTTTTGCTAGCACAGATACGCAGTATTTT
CDR3 protein: CATSDLPAFASTDTQYF

clone size: few
D gene: TRBD1
V gene: TRBV5-1
J gene: TRBJ1-6
CDR3 DNA: TGCGCCAGCAGCGCGGGACAGGAGACCTCCTATAATTCACCCCTCCACTTT
CDR3 protein: CASSAGQETSYNSPLHF

clone size: .
D gene: .
V gene: TRBV11-2
J gene: TRBJ2-7
CDR3 DNA: TGTGCCAGCAGCTTAGTGACCGCCAGCGCCTACGAGCAGTACTTC
CDR3 protein: CASSLVTASAYEQYF

clone size: many
D gene: .
V gene: TRBV18
J gene: TRBJ2-2
CDR3 DNA: TGTGCCAGCCAAACAGGGACGAACACCGGGGAGCTGTTTTTT
CDR3 protein: CASQTGTNTGELFF

clone size: few
D gene: .
V gene: TRBV30
J gene: TRBJ1-6
CDR3 DNA: TGTGCCTGGAAGGCAGGCGGATGGGCCCTCCACTTT
CDR3 protein: CAWKAGGWALHF

clone size: .
D gene: .
V gene: TRBV11-2
J gene: TRBJ2-2
CDR3 DNA: TGTGCCAGCAGCTTCTTAGGCTACACCGGGGAGCTGTTTTTT
CDR3 protein: CASSFLGYTGELFF

clone size: .
D gene: .
V gene: TRBV6-2/TRBV6-3
J gene: TRBJ2-3
CDR3 DNA: TGTGCCAGCAGCTCAACGGGGGTCTTGAGGGATACGCAGTATTTT
CDR3 protein: CASSSTGVLRDTQYF

clone size: .
D gene: .
V gene: TRBV11-3
J gene: TRBJ2-3
CDR3 DNA: TGTGCCAGCGCCCCCGGGCAGAGGAGCACAGATACGCAGTATTTT
CDR3 protein: CASAPGQRSTDTQYF